This TCR beta chain was obtained from a study of identical twins. Findings and caveats of the study: Surplus twin overlap in beta out-of-frame sequences was less pronounced.

The CDR3 is 14 residues long. Between the trimmed V and J ends, which lost 4 bases and 1 base, there was a span of 5 bases. Germline-derived CDR1 and CDR2 are LNHNV and YYDKDF (reference sequence). Only healthy Caucasians were included as donors. Template switching created a universal primer site, and the cDNA included unique molecular identifiers. From the 5' RACE reads, TCRdb called clonotypes with MiXCR, one entry per CDR3 protein. The sample records about 250,000 distinct CDR3 sequences, approximately 8.3% being singletons. A note on this clonotype: What it recognizes is unknown.

This sample also appeared in a second study, on yellow fever vaccine responses in identical twins. This second study says: A vaccine T cell response that seemed partly convergent and partly personalized was reported in twins.

The sample consisted of CD8+ T cells sorted from blood. The receptor was derived from a woman between 18 and 30 years old in good health. The gene calls are TRBV15 and TRBJ2-6, with D uncertain. The CDR3 loop is CATSTGSGANVLTF. For the CDR3, the DNA is TGTGCCACCAGCACTGGATCTGGGGCCAACGTCCTGACTTTC.